The T cell receptor beta chain under discussion was sequenced for a study of vaccination effects on CD4 cells after COVID-19. Across the study: From two convalescent patients, samples were taken 16 days and one week before vaccination.

Sequencing in the ViraFEST assay came after antigen-specific CD4+ T cells had been expanded with viral peptide pools, which were used to stimulate PBMC. Culturing for about 10 days preceded CD4+ T cell isolation. PCR showed that the person got SARS-CoV-2 infection at some point between March and December 2020. Cultures got half-medium changes with IL-2 on days 3 and 7. This CDR3 comprises 16 residues. CDR1 KGHSH and CDR2 LQKENI come from the germline V gene. Trimming at V came to 3 bases and at J to 4 bases, leaving 8 bases not matched to a gene. Sequencing used immunoSEQ multiplex PCR; TCRdb keeps in-frame clones, though not all of them. The data hold roughly 26,000 clones, with 75% to 80% observed a single time. Study conclusions and caveats: Recruitment yielded few convalescent patients, and the study had no early post-infection timepoints. In the late period after vaccination, infection- and vaccine-induced clones contracted markedly.

On this clone: Its antigen is currently unknown.

The TCR was taken from a human donor who had a prior SARS-CoV-2 infection. The specimen was CD4+ T cells from PBMCs cultured with HCoV-NL63 spike peptides, collected before COVID-19 vaccination. This sequence joins TRBV18 and TRBJ2-3, with TRBD1 matching 9 bases. As DNA, the CDR3 is TGTGCCAGCTCACCTACCGGACAGGGGTCATCAGATACGCAGTATTTT. Translating gives CASSPTGQGSSDTQYF.